These 11 T cell receptor beta chains came from one sample sequenced in a study of CD8+ T cells in alopecia areata. Cells pooled from cutaneous lymph nodes were sorted on CD4, CD8alpha, NKG2D, NKG2ACE and other markers. The authors extracted RNA and reverse transcribed it into cDNA as the sequencing template. Profiling relied on immunoSEQ multiplex PCR, and the TCRdb table lists in-frame clones only, not all of them. The sample is made up of 270,000 or so clones, none counted only once. Sequenced material: CD4+ T cells sorted from a lymph node. The receptor source for this set is a C3H/HeJ mouse with alopecia areata. MHC haplotype: H2-k.

This clone was seen a few times. All gene names here are mouse names. The read falls 4 residues short of the CDR3 end, and the missing part is taken from the germline J gene. The V gene is TRBV13-1, the J gene TRBJ2-5; D is undetermined. CDR1 NSHNY and CDR2 SYGAGN come from the germline V gene. CDR3 length: 13 amino acids. With 4 bases removed from V and 3 bases from J, the gap between germline ends came to 9 bases. Here the CDR3 reads CASSPEPQDTQYF. The DNA read from the CDR3 is TGTGCCAGCAGTCCTGAGCCACAAGAC.

This clone turned up a few times. The gene names given are mouse names. The CDR3 protein is CTCSADPGTPNSDYTF. The DNA read from the CDR3 is TGCACCTGCAGTGCAGATCCCGGGACACCAAACTCC. The chain is built from TRBV1 and TRBJ1-2; D possibly corresponds to TRBD1 (6 bases). The read is 4 residues too short to cover the CDR3 end, so that end is filled in from the germline J gene. Per the germline V gene, CDR1 is NSQYPW and CDR2 is LRSPGD (reference sequence). CDR3 length equals 16 residues. V was cut by 0 bases and J by 0 bases, with 11 bases left in between.

This clone occurred a few times. Gene and germline names: mouse. Read data end 4 residues before the CDR3 end; the end is taken from the germline J gene. The chain couples TRBV13-3 to TRBJ2-5; D is perhaps TRBD1 (5 bases). There are 12 residues in the CDR3. Germline CDR1 and CDR2: NNHDY and SYVADS. The chain's CDR3 is CASSDHRDTQYF. The CDR3 DNA, read in part, is TGTGCCAGCAGTGACCACAGGGAC.

A few counts support this clone. The listed genes are named as in mouse. The read gets to within 4 residues of the CDR3 end, and the germline J gene fills in the rest. V gene TRBV13-2 combines with J gene TRBJ2-4; perhaps TRBD1 as D (6 bases). Trimming cost V 0 bases and J 2 bases, with 10 bases left between them. Germline V gene sequence: CDR1 NNHNN, CDR2 SYGAGS (reference sequence). The CDR3 spans 15 residues. The CDR3 spells CASGDEGVVQNTLYF. The CDR3 bases that were read are TGTGCCAGCGGTGATGAGGGGGTTGTTCAAAAC.

This clone was observed a few times. Gene names follow the mouse nomenclature. The CDR3 is cut off 4 residues early in the read; its end comes from the germline J gene. This chain connects TRBV17 to TRBJ2-3, with 12 bases matching TRBD2. Germline CDR1 and CDR2: MNHDT and YYDKIL. V lost 6 bases, J lost 4 bases, and 5 bases stayed unmatched. CDR3 length: 15 residues. The DNA read from the CDR3 is TGTGCTAGCAGACAGGGACTGGGGGGTCCAGAA. It encodes CASRQGLGGPE. The whole CDR3 protein reads CASRQGLGGPETLYF.

Of note for this clone: Mouse names are used for the genes. Read coverage stops 4 residues before the CDR3 terminus; the germline J gene supplies the remainder. This CDR3 is also generated by other DNA sequences in the sample. The rearrangement links TRBV19 to TRBJ1-2; 9 bases map to TRBD1. Germline trimming cut 0 bases from V and 3 bases from J; bases unmatched to any gene: 0. This CDR3 has 14 residues. Germline assignment: CDR1 FNHDT and CDR2 SITEND (reference sequence). Incomplete CDR3 DNA: TGTGCCAGCAGTATAGGGACAGGGGACTCC. Amino acids: CASSIGTGDS. The entire CDR3 reads CASSIGTGDSDYTF.

This clone was seen a handful of times. These gene names are mouse names. The sequenced fragment ends 4 residues before the CDR3 boundary, so the rest is inferred from the germline J gene. The rearrangement links TRBV19 to TRBJ1-1; D is ambiguous. Between the trimmed V and J ends, which lost 2 bases and 3 bases, there was a span of 11 bases. The germline CDR1 and CDR2 sequences are FNHDT and SITEND (reference sequence). The CDR3 is made up of 14 amino acids. Incomplete CDR3 DNA: TGTGCCAGCAGTATTTCCCAGTCCGACACA. Amino acids: CASSISQSDT. The entire CDR3 protein reads CASSISQSDTEVFF.

A note on this clone: Genes and germline are mouse. The read terminates 4 residues ahead of where the CDR3 ends, so the germline J gene completes it. Other DNA sequences in this sample translate to the same CDR3. The chain uses TRBV31 and TRBJ2-2, with a weak D call TRBD2 (7 bases). The germline V gene has CDR1 GKSSPN and CDR2 SITVG. Deletions cut 0 bases from V and 0 bases from J, with 8 bases between. The CDR3 has 15 amino acids. The CDR3: CAWSLGGANTGQLYF. CDR3 DNA, as far as it was read: TGTGCCTGGAGTCTGGGGGGCGCAAACACCGGG.

This clone was seen more than once but under ten times. Mouse germline and gene names are used. The read ends 4 residues before the CDR3 terminus; that terminus is restored from the germline J gene. Within the sample, other DNA sequences also encode this same CDR3. The chain carries TRBV19 and TRBJ2-7; TRBD2 is a possible D gene (6 bases). Germline CDR1 is FNHDT and CDR2 is SITEND (reference sequence). Trimming left V 2 bases short and J 1 base short, with 7 bases between. This CDR3 region has 13 residues. The CDR3 here is CASSILGSYEQYF. The DNA read from the CDR3 is TGTGCCAGCAGTATCCTGGGGTCCTAT.

As regards this clone: The gene symbols are mouse symbols. The read falls 4 residues short of the CDR3 end, and the missing part is taken from the germline J gene. The chain recombines TRBV16 with TRBJ2-5, with TRBD2 matching over 7 bases. V was pared by 5 bases and J by 3 bases, with 8 bases of the junction left unmatched. Germline CDR1 is SGHSA and CDR2 is FRNQAP. The CDR3 has 15 residues. CDR3 DNA, as far as it was read: TGTGCAAGCAGCCCTCACGGGGGGGTACAAGAC. This gives the protein CASSPHGGVQD. The whole CDR3 reads CASSPHGGVQDTQYF.

Remarks on this clone: The genes and germline here are from mouse. The read comes to an end 4 residues before the CDR3 does, leaving the germline J gene to fill in the end. V and J are TRBV17 and TRBJ2-7; 10 nucleotides line up with TRBD1. The CDR3 contains 14 residues. Germline V gene lookup returns CDR1 MNHDT and CDR2 YYDKIL. The CDR3 DNA, read in part, is TGTGCTAGCAGTAGTGGGACAGGGGTGGAT. It specifies CASSSGTGVD. The full CDR3 reads CASSSGTGVDEQYF.